This T cell receptor (beta chain) was observed in a study of blood T cell repertoires in COVID-19. Generated by immunoSEQ multiplex PCR, the TCRdb table keeps only in-frame clones and is missing some. This repertoire shows almost 400,000 clones, around 89% found once; its top ten account for 0.95% to 1%. V lost 2 bases and J lost 2, with 19 bases in between. CDR3 length: 18 residues. Germline loops: CDR1 KGHDR, CDR2 SFDVKD. The rearrangement uses TRBV24-1 and TRBJ2-3; maybe TRBD2 (6 bases). The sample taken for sequencing was PBMCs or T cells enriched from blood (not recorded which). The receptor's source is a woman aged 25 to 45 with acute COVID-19. The CDR3, as DNA: TGTGCCACCAGTGATTCAGCTCTCGGGGGTACCCTCACAGATACGCAGTATTTT. Its translation: CATSDSALGGTLTDTQYF.